This TCR beta chain was observed in a study of shared clonotypes between healthy human individuals. Study findings and constraints: Memory subsets generally showed smaller estimated richness than naive subsets did. Only a few donors were included, so the genetic and exposure-history diversity represented was limited.

CDR1 is LGHNT, CDR2 FRNRAP, per germline. V was pared by 2 bases and J by 8 bases, with 3 bases of the junction left unmatched. There are 13 residues in the CDR3. TCRdb keeps only in-frame clones here, not all; method: immunoSEQ multiplex PCR. Of about 1.5 million clones detected, around 98% appear once; the ten largest clones hold approximately 0.44%. Comment on this clone: The target antigen is unknown.

The specimen was naive CD4+ T cells sorted from blood. The subset here: CD45RA+ positively selected. The chain combines TRBV12-5 with TRBJ2-1, with 7 bases matching TRBD2. This clonotype was obtained from a man aged 25 to 40 in good health. CDR3 region: CASGLLTSDEQFF. CDR3 in DNA: TGTGCTAGTGGTTTGCTAACTAGCGATGAGCAGTTCTTC.